These 21 T cell receptor beta chains originate from one sample sequenced in a study of T cell repertoires in cytomegalovirus infection. One entry per CDR3 protein, called by TCRdb with MiXCR from the reads. Of around 260,000 distinct CDR3 sequences listed, approximately 9.2% are singletons. Input material: PBMCs. These receptors all stem from a human donor in good health (CMV status not recorded). Some clones in this sample may be carry-over from other donors' samples.

This clonotype is judged medium-sized (0.01 to 0.1%). J is TRBJ2-7 and V is TRBV5-1, with 9 bases that match TRBD2. CDR1 is SGHRS and CDR2 is YFSETQ in the germline V gene. The ends lost 1 base at V and 2 bases at J; junction bases unmatched: 13. The CDR3 contains 18 residues. CDR3 in DNA: TGCGCCAGCAGCTTGCCTACCTCCGGGACTAGCAAACCCTACGAGCAGTACTTC. Translated, it gives CASSLPTSGTSKPYEQYF.

Ten or more counts support this clonotype. The chain is built from TRBV7-2 and TRBJ1-2, with D hard to call. Between the trimmed V and J ends, which lost 7 bases and 9 bases, there was a span of 18 bases. The CDR3 length is 13 residues. Germline loops: CDR1 SGHTA, CDR2 FQGNSA. The CDR3 DNA sequence: TGTGCCAGCACCGTTTGGACTGAAAGAAGCTACACCTTC. It yields the protein CASTVWTERSYTF.

This clonotype was observed many times. The CDR3 loop is CASSPYSGQGFTINYGYTF. The CDR3 bases are TGTGCCAGCAGCCCCTATTCGGGACAGGGCTTTACTATTAACTATGGCTACACCTTC. This sequence joins TRBV7-2 and TRBJ1-2; 9 nucleotides agree with TRBD1. Per germline, CDR1 SGHTA and CDR2 FQGNSA. The V gene end was trimmed by 5 bases and the J gene end by 1 base; junction bases not matched to a gene: 17. The CDR3 is 19 amino acids.

This clonotype has at least ten counts. The chain has TRBV7-8 and TRBJ2-3, with 11 bases lining up with TRBD2. The CDR3 length is 16 residues. J was trimmed by 6 bases and V by 8 bases; bases with no gene match: 13. Germline lookup yields CDR1 SGHVS and CDR2 FQNEAQ. The CDR3 spells CASGGLAGLHRDTQYF. The DNA of the CDR3 is TGTGCCAGCGGTGGACTAGCGGGTTTACACAGGGATACGCAGTATTTT.

The J gene is TRBJ1-6, the V gene TRBV7-2; D ambiguous. Deletions cut 5 bases from V and 0 bases from J, with 14 bases between. Germline V lookup: CDR1 SGHTA, CDR2 FQGNSA. The CDR3 spans 17 residues. DNA of the CDR3: TGTGCCAGCAGCCCCGAGGTGGGAAACTCCTATAATTCACCCCTCCACTTT. This sequence encodes CASSPEVGNSYNSPLHF.

This clonotype was observed a few times. The V gene is TRBV28, the J gene TRBJ1-5; the D gene is possibly TRBD1 (5 bases). Germline-derived CDR1 and CDR2 are MDHEN and SYDVKM. This CDR3 has 15 amino acids. Trimming stripped 3 bases from V and 1 base from J, with 10 bases between. The CDR3 DNA sequence: TGTGCCAGCAGTTTCCGGGACGGAAGCAATCAGCCCCAGCATTTT. It codes for CASSFRDGSNQPQHF. Full variable domain (outside the CDR3, taken from reference TRBV28 and TRBJ1-5): DVKVTQSSRYLVKRTGEKVFLECVQDMDHENMFWYRQDPGLGLRLIYFSYDVKMKEKGDIPEGYSVSREKKERFSLILESASTNQTSMYLCASSFRDGSNQPQHFGDGTRLSIL.

A remark on this clonotype: A much larger clone is a single base away; this may be a read error. The V gene is TRBV28, the J gene TRBJ2-5; D may correspond to TRBD1 or TRBD2 (6 bases each). The ends were cut back, 6 bases at V and 4 bases at J, with 12 bases in the middle. This CDR3 contains 13 residues. The germline V gene encodes CDR1 MDHEN and CDR2 SYDVKM. In DNA, the CDR3 is TGTGCCAGCAGCCGAGGGGGGCGAGAGACCCAGTACTTC. Encoded protein: CASSRGGRETQYF.

There are many counts of this clonotype. The V call is TRBV7-2, the J call TRBJ1-2; 7 positions match TRBD1. Germline assignment: CDR1 SGHTA and CDR2 FQGNSA. V lost 5 bases to trimming and J lost 6 bases; unmatched junction nucleotides: 9. CDR3 length equals 14 residues. The CDR3 DNA reads TGTGCCAGCAGCCCTCAGGGGGGAACGGATGGCTACACCTTC. The encoded protein is CASSPQGGTDGYTF.

This clonotype was found many times. The V and J genes are TRBV7-2 and TRBJ2-5; D possibly corresponds to TRBD2 (6 bases). Germline-derived CDR1 and CDR2 are SGHTA and FQGNSA. The length of the CDR3 is 15 residues. The V gene lost 1 base and the J gene lost 4 bases, with 13 bases spanning the gap. The CDR3 DNA reads TGTGCCAGCAGCTTAGTCAGTGGGGGAGGAGAGACCCAGTACTTC. Protein product: CASSLVSGGGETQYF.

The gene calls are TRBV19 and TRBJ1-5; no firm D call. There are 13 residues in the CDR3. V was pared by 5 bases and J by 4 bases, with 9 bases between. CDR1 is LNHDA, CDR2 SQIVND, per germline (reference sequence). CDR3 protein: CASSVSLNQPQHF. The CDR3 DNA reads as TGTGCCAGTAGTGTAAGCTTAAATCAGCCCCAGCATTTT.

This clonotype was found a few times. The chain is built from TRBV12-3 or TRBV12-4 and TRBJ2-3, with D uncertain. V lost 0 bases, J lost 2 bases, and 12 bases lay in between. The CDR3 extends over 16 amino acids. CDR3: CASSLALGKFTDTQYF. The DNA for the CDR3 is TGTGCCAGCAGTTTAGCGTTGGGCAAATTCACAGATACGCAGTATTTT.

There are many counts of this clonotype. This chain links TRBV12-3 or TRBV12-4 with TRBJ2-5; a weak D match, TRBD2 (5 bases). V was shortened by 6 bases and J by 2 bases, with 16 bases between the two germline ends. The CDR3 is 15 amino acids. The CDR3: CASSRPGFRQETQYF. DNA of the CDR3: TGTGCCAGCAGCCGGCCGGGGTTCAGACAAGAGACCCAGTACTTC.

This clonotype appeared a few times. This chain links TRBV20-1 with TRBJ2-4, with D possibly being TRBD1 or TRBD2 (5 bases each). V was pared by 3 bases and J by 6 bases, with 15 bases between. Per the germline V gene, CDR1 is DFQATT and CDR2 is SNEGSKA (reference sequence). The CDR3 consists of 14 residues. CDR3 nucleotide sequence: TGCAGTGCTAGCCCTCAGGTGGGACCAAACATTCAGTACTTC. It translates to CSASPQVGPNIQYF.

This clonotype appeared a few times. J is TRBJ1-1 and V is TRBV28; D call uncertain. The V end was cut by 3 bases, the J end by 3 bases, with 14 bases between. The germline gives CDR1 MDHEN, CDR2 SYDVKM. The CDR3 spans 15 residues. Here the CDR3 DNA reads TGTGCCAGCAGTTTGGAAACGGGCGTCCACACTGAAGCTTTCTTT. Amino acid sequence: CASSLETGVHTEAFF.

This clonotype has ten or more counts. The rearrangement joins TRBV18 to TRBJ1-4, with D tentatively TRBD1 (5 bases). The V gene's germline CDR1 is KGHSH and CDR2 LQKENI. Between the trimmed V and J ends, which lost 1 base and 8 bases, there was a span of 17 bases. This CDR3 has 16 amino acids. CDR3 DNA sequence: TGTGCCAGCTCACCACAGAGGACACCGACGGGGGAAAAACTGTTTTTT. Its translation is CASSPQRTPTGEKLFF.

This clonotype was recorded many times. This chain links TRBV7-2 with TRBJ2-1, with D perhaps matching TRBD1 (7 bases). The CDR3 has 15 amino acids. Per germline, CDR1 SGHTA and CDR2 FQGNSA. V was cut by 4 bases and J by 5 bases, with 15 bases left in between. CDR3 protein: CASSSQGGVNNEQFF. The CDR3 DNA follows: TGTGCCAGCAGCTCGCAGGGGGGCGTCAACAATGAGCAGTTCTTC.

This clonotype was counted only a few times. The rearrangement joins TRBV6-2 or TRBV6-3 to TRBJ2-1; no firm D call. There are 13 residues in the CDR3. CDR1 MNHEY and CDR2 SVGEGT come from the germline V gene. V was clipped by 2 bases and J by 3 bases, with 5 bases between them. CDR3 nucleotides: TGTGCCAGCAGTTACAGGGTCTACAATGAGCAGTTCTTC. Translating gives CASSYRVYNEQFF.

This clonotype came up many times. J is TRBJ1-2 and V is TRBV6-6, with no clear D. The CDR3 length is 13 residues. Germline V gene lookup returns CDR1 MNHNY and CDR2 SVGAGI (reference sequence). Trimming shortened V by 2 bases and J by 8 bases, and 12 bases separated the two germline ends. The CDR3 nucleotides are TGTGCCAGCAGTTACGTGGACGGGCAAGGCTACACCTTC. Translating it yields CASSYVDGQGYTF.

This clonotype was counted at least ten times. The DNA of the CDR3 is TGTGCCAGCAGCTTAGTTGGGGGACCCAGCACAGATACGCAGTATTTT. Amino acids: CASSLVGGPSTDTQYF. The chain has TRBV7-9 and TRBJ2-3; tentatively, D is TRBD1 or TRBD2 (5 bases each). CDR1 is SEHNR and CDR2 is FQNEAQ in the germline V gene (reference sequence). The CDR3 runs 16 residues. The germline V and J ends were trimmed by 1 base and 0 bases, with 11 bases remaining between them.

This clonotype was observed many times. In DNA, the CDR3 is TGCAGTGCTAGACAGGGAAACTCTGGGGCCAACGTCCTGACTTTC. This sequence encodes CSARQGNSGANVLTF. The rearrangement joins TRBV20-1 to TRBJ2-6; a weak D match, TRBD1 (5 bases). Germline V gene sequence: CDR1 DFQATT, CDR2 SNEGSKA (reference sequence). Trimming removed 2 bases from V and 0 bases from J, with 8 bases in between. The CDR3 loop spans 15 amino acids.

The CDR3 bases are TGCGCCAGCAGCCGAAGGGACTTTTCCACAGATACGCAGTATTTT. Its protein product is CASSRRDFSTDTQYF. The chain carries TRBV5-1 and TRBJ2-3; possibly TRBD2 for D (6 bases). The CDR3 runs 15 residues. The germline V gene encodes CDR1 SGHRS and CDR2 YFSETQ. V was shortened by 4 bases and J by 2 bases, with 14 bases between the two germline ends.